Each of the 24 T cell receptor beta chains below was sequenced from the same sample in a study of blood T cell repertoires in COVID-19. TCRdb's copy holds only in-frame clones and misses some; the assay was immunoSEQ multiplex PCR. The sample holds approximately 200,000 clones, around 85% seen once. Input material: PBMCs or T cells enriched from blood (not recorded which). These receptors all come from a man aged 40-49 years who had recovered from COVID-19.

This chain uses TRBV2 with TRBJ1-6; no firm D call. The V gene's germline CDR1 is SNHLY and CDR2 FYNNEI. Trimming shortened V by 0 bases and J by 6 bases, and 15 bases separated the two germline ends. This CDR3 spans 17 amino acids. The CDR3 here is CASSEAPRPLVNSPLHF. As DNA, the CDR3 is TGTGCCAGCAGTGAAGCGCCTAGACCGCTCGTTAATTCACCCCTCCACTTT. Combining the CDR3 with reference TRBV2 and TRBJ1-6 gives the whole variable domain EPEVTQTPSHQVTQMGQEVILRCVPISNHLYFYWYRQILGQKVEFLVSFYNNEISEKSEIFDDQFSVERPDGSNFTLKIRSTKLEDSAMYFCASSEAPRPLVNSPLHFGNGTRLTVT.

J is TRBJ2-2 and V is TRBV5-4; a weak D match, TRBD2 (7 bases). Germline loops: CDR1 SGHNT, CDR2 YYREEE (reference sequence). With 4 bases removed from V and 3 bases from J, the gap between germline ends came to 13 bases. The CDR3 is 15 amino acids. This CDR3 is CASSPRGGDTGELFF. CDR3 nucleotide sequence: TGTGCCAGCAGCCCCCGAGGGGGGGACACCGGGGAGCTGTTTTTT.

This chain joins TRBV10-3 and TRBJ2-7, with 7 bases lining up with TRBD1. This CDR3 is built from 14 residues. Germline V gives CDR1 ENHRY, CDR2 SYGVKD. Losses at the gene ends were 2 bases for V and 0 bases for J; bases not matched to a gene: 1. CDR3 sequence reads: CAISETGDSYEQYF. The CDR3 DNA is TGTGCCATCAGTGAGACAGGGGACTCCTACGAGCAGTACTTC.

The DNA for the CDR3 is TGTGCCAGCAGCTTAGTTCCATATAGCGTACCTAGCACAGATACGCAGTATTTT. The encoded protein is CASSLVPYSVPSTDTQYF. The rearrangement uses TRBV7-2 and TRBJ2-3, with D perhaps matching TRBD2 (5 bases). Germline lookup yields CDR1 SGHTA and CDR2 FQGNSA. Trimming shortened V by 1 base and J by 0 bases, and 17 bases separated the two germline ends. This CDR3 has 18 residues.

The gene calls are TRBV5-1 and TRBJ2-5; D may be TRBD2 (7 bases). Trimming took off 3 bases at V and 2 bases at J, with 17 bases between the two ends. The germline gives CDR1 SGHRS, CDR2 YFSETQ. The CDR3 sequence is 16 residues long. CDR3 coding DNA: TGCGCCAGCAGCTACTTTAGGCGGGGGCCTCAAGAGACCCAGTACTTC. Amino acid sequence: CASSYFRRGPQETQYF. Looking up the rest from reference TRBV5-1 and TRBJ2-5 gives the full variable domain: KAGVTQTPRYLIKTRGQQVTLSCSPISGHRSVSWYQQTPGQGLQFLFEYFSETQRNKGNFPGRFSGRQFSNSRSEMNVSTLELGDSALYLCASSYFRRGPQETQYFGPGTRLLVL.

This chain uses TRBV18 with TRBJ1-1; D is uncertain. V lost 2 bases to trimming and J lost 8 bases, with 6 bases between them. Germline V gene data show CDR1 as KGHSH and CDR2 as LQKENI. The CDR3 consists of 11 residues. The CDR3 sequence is CASSPTGEAFF. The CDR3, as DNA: TGTGCCAGCTCACCAACGGGAGAAGCTTTCTTT.

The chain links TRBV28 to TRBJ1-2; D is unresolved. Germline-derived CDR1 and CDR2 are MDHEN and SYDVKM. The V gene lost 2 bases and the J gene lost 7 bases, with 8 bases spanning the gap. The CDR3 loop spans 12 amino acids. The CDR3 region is CASSLTGSGYTF. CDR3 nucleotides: TGTGCCAGCAGTTTAACCGGTAGTGGCTACACCTTC.

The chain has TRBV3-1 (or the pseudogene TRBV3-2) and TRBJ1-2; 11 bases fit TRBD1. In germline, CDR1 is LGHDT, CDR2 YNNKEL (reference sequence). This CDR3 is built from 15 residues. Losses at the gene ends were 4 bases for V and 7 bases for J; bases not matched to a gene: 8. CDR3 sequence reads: CASSPGTGGRGGYTF. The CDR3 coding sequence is TGTGCCAGCAGCCCCGGGACAGGGGGGCGGGGTGGCTACACCTTC.

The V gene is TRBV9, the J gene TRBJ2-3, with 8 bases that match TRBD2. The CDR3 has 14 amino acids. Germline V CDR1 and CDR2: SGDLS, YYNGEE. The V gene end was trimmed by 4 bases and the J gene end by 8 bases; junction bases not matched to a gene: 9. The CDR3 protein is CASSPTSATPTQYF. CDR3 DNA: TGTGCCAGCAGCCCGACTAGCGCGACCCCTACGCAGTATTTT.

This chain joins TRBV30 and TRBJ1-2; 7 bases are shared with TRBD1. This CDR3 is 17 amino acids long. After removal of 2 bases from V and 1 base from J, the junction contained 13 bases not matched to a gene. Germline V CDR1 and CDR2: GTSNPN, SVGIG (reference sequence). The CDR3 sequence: CAWSKRQGNQLNYGYTF. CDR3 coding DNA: TGTGCCTGGAGTAAGAGACAGGGTAATCAACTTAACTATGGCTACACCTTC.

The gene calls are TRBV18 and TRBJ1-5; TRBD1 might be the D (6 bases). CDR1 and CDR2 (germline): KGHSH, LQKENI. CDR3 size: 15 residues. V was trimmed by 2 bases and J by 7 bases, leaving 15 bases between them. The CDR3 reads CASSPEGVGWQPQHF. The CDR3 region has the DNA TGTGCCAGCTCACCAGAGGGGGTAGGGTGGCAGCCCCAGCATTTT.

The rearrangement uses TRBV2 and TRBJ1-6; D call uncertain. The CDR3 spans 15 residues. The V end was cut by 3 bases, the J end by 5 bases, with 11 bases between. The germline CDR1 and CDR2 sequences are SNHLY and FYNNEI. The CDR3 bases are TGTGCCAGCAGTGATTGGGCAGACGATAATTCACCCCTCCACTTT. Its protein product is CASSDWADDNSPLHF.

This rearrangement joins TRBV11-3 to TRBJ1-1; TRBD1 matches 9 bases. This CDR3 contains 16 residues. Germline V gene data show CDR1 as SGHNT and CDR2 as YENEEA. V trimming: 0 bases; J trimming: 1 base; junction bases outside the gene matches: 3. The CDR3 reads CASSLDWTGANTEAFF. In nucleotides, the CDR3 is TGTGCCAGCAGCTTAGATTGGACAGGGGCGAACACTGAAGCTTTCTTT.

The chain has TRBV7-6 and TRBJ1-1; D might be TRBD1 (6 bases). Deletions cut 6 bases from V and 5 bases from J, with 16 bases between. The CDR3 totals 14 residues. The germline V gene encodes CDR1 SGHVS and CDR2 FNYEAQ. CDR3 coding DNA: TGTGCCAGCAGTGGGGGGGGCCGGGGAACTGAAGCTTTCTTT. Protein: CASSGGGRGTEAFF.

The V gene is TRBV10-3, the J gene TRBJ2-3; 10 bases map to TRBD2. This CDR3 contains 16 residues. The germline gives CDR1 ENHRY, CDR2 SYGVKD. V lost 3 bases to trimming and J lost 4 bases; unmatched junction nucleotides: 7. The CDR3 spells CAISDEREGQSDTQYF. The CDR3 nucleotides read TGTGCCATCAGTGACGAGCGGGAGGGCCAGTCAGATACGCAGTATTTT.

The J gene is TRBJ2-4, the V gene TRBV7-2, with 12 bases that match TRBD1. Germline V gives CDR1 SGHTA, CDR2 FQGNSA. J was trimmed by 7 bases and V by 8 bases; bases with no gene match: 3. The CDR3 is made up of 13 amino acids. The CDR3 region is CASGTGGGNIQYF. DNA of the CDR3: TGTGCCAGCGGGACAGGGGGCGGTAACATTCAGTACTTC.

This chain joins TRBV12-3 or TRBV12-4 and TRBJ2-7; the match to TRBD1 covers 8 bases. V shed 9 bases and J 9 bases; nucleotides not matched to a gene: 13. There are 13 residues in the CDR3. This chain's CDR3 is CASFSGQGMVQYF. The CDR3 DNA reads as TGTGCCAGTTTCTCCGGACAGGGAATGGTGCAGTACTTC.

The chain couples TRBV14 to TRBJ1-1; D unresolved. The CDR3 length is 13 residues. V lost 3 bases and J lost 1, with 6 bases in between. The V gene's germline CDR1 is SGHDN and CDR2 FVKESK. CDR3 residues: CASSQSRNTEAFF. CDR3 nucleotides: TGTGCCAGCAGCCAGTCGCGGAACACTGAAGCTTTCTTT.

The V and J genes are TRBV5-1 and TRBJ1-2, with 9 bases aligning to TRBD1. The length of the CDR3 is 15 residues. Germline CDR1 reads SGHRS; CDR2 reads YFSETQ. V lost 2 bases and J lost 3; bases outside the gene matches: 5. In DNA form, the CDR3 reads TGCGCCAGCAGCTTCCGGGACAGGGAATACTATGGCTACACCTTC. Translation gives CASSFRDREYYGYTF.

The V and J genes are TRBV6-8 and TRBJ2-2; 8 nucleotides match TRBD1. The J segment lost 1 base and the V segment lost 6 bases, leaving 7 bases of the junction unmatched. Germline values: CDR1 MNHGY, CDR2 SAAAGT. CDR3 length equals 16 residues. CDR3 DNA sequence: TGTGCCAGCAGATCAAGACAGGGGAAGAACACCGGGGAGCTGTTTTTT. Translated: CASRSRQGKNTGELFF.

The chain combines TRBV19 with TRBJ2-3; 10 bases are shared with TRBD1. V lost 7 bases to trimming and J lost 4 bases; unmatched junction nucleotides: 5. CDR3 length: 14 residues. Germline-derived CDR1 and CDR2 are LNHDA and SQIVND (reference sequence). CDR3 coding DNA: TGTGCCAGTAATCCCGGGACAGGGGCAGATACGCAGTATTTT. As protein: CASNPGTGADTQYF.

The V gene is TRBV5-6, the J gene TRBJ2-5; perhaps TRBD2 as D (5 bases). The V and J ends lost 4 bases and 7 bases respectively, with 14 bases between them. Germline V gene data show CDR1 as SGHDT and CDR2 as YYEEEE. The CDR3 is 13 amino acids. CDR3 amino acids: CASSPPAAGTQYF. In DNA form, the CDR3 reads TGTGCCAGCAGCCCCCCGGCGGCGGGGACCCAGTACTTC.

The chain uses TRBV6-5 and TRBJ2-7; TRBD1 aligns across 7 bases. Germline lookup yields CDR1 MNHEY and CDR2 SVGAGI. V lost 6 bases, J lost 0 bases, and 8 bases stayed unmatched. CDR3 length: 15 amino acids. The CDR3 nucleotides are TGTGCCAGCAGGGCCGACAGGGTTTACTCCTACGAGCAGTACTTC. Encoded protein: CASRADRVYSYEQYF.

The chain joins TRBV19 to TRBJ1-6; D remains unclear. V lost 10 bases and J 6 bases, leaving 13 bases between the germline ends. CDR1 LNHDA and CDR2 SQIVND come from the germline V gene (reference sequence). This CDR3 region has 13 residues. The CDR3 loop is CATKRESNSPLHF. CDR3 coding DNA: TGTGCCACCAAACGGGAGTCTAATTCACCCCTCCACTTT.